These 12 T cell receptor beta chains were sequenced from one sample in a study of blood T cell repertoires in COVID-19. Data came from immunoSEQ multiplex PCR; TCRdb stores just in-frame clones and leaves some out. This sample has a few hundred thousand clones, with about 86% found just once. What was sequenced was PBMCs or T cells enriched from blood (not recorded which). The receptor set was obtained from a woman aged 40 to 49 with acute COVID-19.

V and J are TRBV10-3 and TRBJ1-5; 7 bases are shared with TRBD1. The V gene's germline CDR1 is ENHRY and CDR2 SYGVKD. V lost 7 bases, J lost 5 bases, and 2 bases stayed unmatched. The CDR3 has 12 residues. The CDR3 sequence is CAIKQGDQPQHF. CDR3 in DNA: TGTGCCATCAAGCAGGGGGATCAGCCCCAGCATTTT.

The CDR3 DNA is TGTGCCAGCAGCTTGGGAAGGGGCGATGGCTACACCTTC. It is translated as CASSLGRGDGYTF. The genes are TRBV5-8 and TRBJ1-2, with TRBD1 as a possible D gene (5 bases). The CDR3 has 13 amino acids. CDR1 and CDR2 from the germline V gene are SGHTS and YDEGEE. V was shortened by 0 bases and J by 6 bases, with 9 bases between the two germline ends.

The chain carries TRBV29-1 and TRBJ1-4; 8 bases are a match to TRBD1. From germline, CDR1 is SQVTM and CDR2 ANQGSEA. This CDR3 is built from 14 residues. V lost 3 bases to trimming and J lost 2 bases; unmatched junction nucleotides: 2. The DNA of the CDR3 is TGCAGCGTTGAGACAGGGGTGACTAATGAAAAACTGTTTTTT. It codes for CSVETGVTNEKLFF.

V usage is TRBV29-1 and J usage is TRBJ2-1; D is uncertain. Trimming took 1 base from V and 8 from J, leaving 6 bases between them. Germline V gives CDR1 SQVTM, CDR2 ANQGSEA. The CDR3 spans 11 residues. For the CDR3, the DNA is TGCAGCGTTGAAGGGCTCCATGAGCAGTTCTTC. Protein sequence: CSVEGLHEQFF.

The chain uses TRBV28 and TRBJ2-2; 10 nucleotides line up with TRBD2. The germline V gene encodes CDR1 MDHEN and CDR2 SYDVKM. This CDR3 has 18 amino acids. Germline trimming cut 5 bases from V and 1 base from J; bases unmatched to any gene: 10. CDR3: CASSLRHRTSGNTGELFF. In DNA, the CDR3 is TGTGCCAGCAGTCTACGCCACCGGACTAGCGGGAACACCGGGGAGCTGTTTTTT.

The V call is TRBV6-5, the J call TRBJ2-2, with 12 bases fitting TRBD2. This CDR3 contains 15 residues. Unmatched junction bases numbered 5, after V lost 6 bases and J lost 6 bases. Germline V gives CDR1 MNHEY, CDR2 SVGAGI. CDR3 DNA sequence: TGTGCCAGCAGGCGACTAGCGGGGGTATCCGGGGAGCTGTTTTTT. It translates to CASRRLAGVSGELFF.

In its sample, this clone was seen once. The same CDR3 can be traced to other DNA sequences in this sample. The chain links TRBV9 to TRBJ1-1, with D possibly TRBD1 on 5 matching bases. Germline values: CDR1 SGDLS, CDR2 YYNGEE. Trimming removed 0 bases at V and 0 bases at J, with 6 bases between. The CDR3 spans 14 residues. The CDR3 here is CASSVEGLNTEAFF. CDR3 coding DNA: TGTGCCAGCAGCGTAGAGGGGTTGAACACTGAAGCTTTCTTT.

DNA for the CDR3: TGTGCCAGTAGTATTCCTCGGTTTGAAGGGGGAAGTGAGCCCCAGCATTTT. It specifies CASSIPRFEGGSEPQHF. The V gene is TRBV19, the J gene TRBJ1-5; perhaps TRBD1 as D (6 bases). Trimming removed 3 bases at V and 8 bases at J, with 23 bases between. Per the germline V gene, CDR1 is LNHDA and CDR2 is SQIVND (reference sequence). The CDR3 contains 17 residues.

This rearrangement joins TRBV28 to TRBJ2-3; 7 nucleotides align to TRBD1. This CDR3 has 17 amino acids. The V segment lost 3 bases and the J segment 0 bases; nucleotides outside the gene matches: 9. Germline loops: CDR1 MDHEN, CDR2 SYDVKM. The CDR3 DNA sequence: TGTGCCAGCAGTTTCGCCGGGACAGAGACTAGCACAGATACGCAGTATTTT. Its translation: CASSFAGTETSTDTQYF.

The chain links TRBV15 to TRBJ1-5; a weak D match, TRBD1 (5 bases). Germline V gene data show CDR1 as LNHNV and CDR2 as YYDKDF (reference sequence). V lost 1 base, J lost 9 bases, and 22 bases lay in between. The CDR3 loop spans 17 amino acids. The CDR3 reads CATSRAHGATQSLPQHF. The CDR3 DNA is TGTGCCACCAGCAGAGCTCATGGGGCGACTCAATCACTGCCCCAGCATTTT.

The chain uses TRBV28 and TRBJ2-7; 7 positions agree with TRBD1. CDR3 length: 14 residues. Germline V lookup: CDR1 MDHEN, CDR2 SYDVKM. V dropped 7 bases and J dropped 3; count of bases not matched to a gene: 9. This chain's CDR3 is CASTPGAGGYEQYF. DNA for the CDR3: TGTGCCAGCACCCCAGGGGCAGGGGGCTACGAGCAGTACTTC.

This clone was picked up a small number of times. The chain links TRBV7-9 to TRBJ1-4; D is unresolved. Germline lookup yields CDR1 SEHNR and CDR2 FQNEAQ (reference sequence). V was trimmed by 5 bases and J by 3 bases, leaving 13 bases between them. The CDR3 is made up of 15 amino acids. CDR3 sequence: CASSAWRVANEKLFF. CDR3 in DNA: TGTGCCAGCAGCGCGTGGAGGGTGGCTAATGAAAAACTGTTTTTT. The entire variable domain, with the rest obtained from reference TRBV7-9 and TRBJ1-4, is as follows: DTGVSQNPRHKITKRGQNVTFRCDPISEHNRLYWYRQTLGQGPEFLTYFQNEAQLEKSRLLSDRFSAERPKGSFSTLEIQRTEQGDSAMYLCASSAWRVANEKLFFGSGTQLSVL.